The 12 T cell receptor beta chains below come from one sample, sequenced in a study of T cells in Graves' hyperthyroidism and ophthalmopathy. Amplified TCR beta CDR3 regions derived from RNA transcripts. An initial round of RT-PCR targeting the TCR CDR3 relied on the HTBI primer set. TCRdb reanalysed the multiplex PCR reads using MiXCR and keeps one entry per CDR3 protein. Here the sample spans about 270,000 distinct CDR3 sequences, roughly 22% being singletons. Sequenced: blood. The source is a man aged 25-40 years with Graves' ophthalmopathy.

This clonotype was recorded many times. The chain is built from TRBV9 and TRBJ1-1, with no clear D. The CDR3 spans 15 residues. The germline V gene encodes CDR1 SGDLS and CDR2 YYNGEE. Trimming removed 3 bases from V and 1 base from J, with 13 bases in between. This CDR3 is CASSDQFGRNTEAFF. Written as DNA, the CDR3 is TGTGCCAGCAGCGACCAGTTCGGGCGGAACACTGAAGCTTTCTTT.

This clonotype was counted a few times. The rearrangement uses TRBV20-1 and TRBJ1-5; D unresolved. V was clipped by 3 bases and J by 1 base, with 10 bases between them. Germline V CDR1 and CDR2: DFQATT, SNEGSKA (reference sequence). The CDR3 contains 14 residues. The chain's CDR3 is CSASDQRSNQPQHF. CDR3 nucleotide sequence: TGCAGTGCTAGTGACCAAAGAAGCAATCAGCCCCAGCATTTT.

This clonotype turned up a few times. The chain joins TRBV20-1 to TRBJ2-7; TRBD1 might be the D (5 bases). The CDR3 covers 14 residues. Germline loops: CDR1 DFQATT, CDR2 SNEGSKA (reference sequence). V lost 3 bases, J lost 6 bases, and 18 bases lay in between. The CDR3 DNA reads TGCAGTGCTAGCCCCAGGGCGTCGGCTACCGAGCAGTACTTC. Amino acids: CSASPRASATEQYF.

In its sample, this clonotype was seen many times. This CDR3 is CVLKTWTDTQYF. DNA for the CDR3: TGTGTTCTCAAAACATGGACAGATACGCAGTATTTT. V usage is TRBV30 and J usage is TRBJ2-3; the D is unclear. Germline CDR1 GTSNPN, CDR2 SVGIG (reference sequence). The CDR3 runs 12 residues.

V gene TRBV19 combines with J gene TRBJ2-5; a possible D gene is TRBD1 (5 bases). The CDR3 covers 12 residues. CDR1 is LNHDA, CDR2 SQIVND, per germline (reference sequence). V was trimmed by 3 bases and J by 5 bases, leaving 7 bases between them. CDR3 sequence (DNA): TGTGCCAGTAGTATCAAGGGGGAGACCCAGTACTTC. It is translated as CASSIKGETQYF. The full variable domain, rest sourced from reference TRBV19 and TRBJ2-5, is DGGITQSPKYLFRKEGQNVTLSCEQNLNHDAMYWYRQDPGQGLRLIYYSQIVNDFQKGDIAEGYSVSREKKESFPLTVTSAQKNPTAFYLCASSIKGETQYFGPGTRLLVL.

There are a few counts of this clonotype. This chain joins TRBV7-9 and TRBJ1-1; no clear D gene. The CDR3 sequence is 13 residues long. Germline values: CDR1 SEHNR, CDR2 FQNEAQ (reference sequence). Between the trimmed V and J ends, which lost 7 bases and 5 bases, there was a span of 14 bases. Written as DNA, the CDR3 is TGTGCCAGCAACGAGATATTGGGGACTGAAGCTTTCTTT. This sequence encodes CASNEILGTEAFF.

The chain combines TRBV29-1 with TRBJ1-2, with D unclear. The CDR3 has 13 amino acids. The germline V gene has CDR1 SQVTM and CDR2 ANQGSEA. V lost 4 bases, J lost 1 base, and 10 bases lay in between. The CDR3 spells CSVGEGFNYGYTF. CDR3 nucleotides: TGCAGCGTTGGGGAGGGTTTTAACTATGGCTACACCTTC. The full variable domain, completed using reference TRBV29-1 and TRBJ1-2, is SAVISQKPSRDICQRGTSLTIQCQVDSQVTMMFWYRQQPGQSLTLIATANQGSEATYESGFVIDKFPISRPNLTFSTLTVSNMSPEDSSIYLCSVGEGFNYGYTFGSGTRLTVV.

J is TRBJ1-6 and V is TRBV19; no clear D. Germline CDR1 reads LNHDA; CDR2 reads SQIVND (reference sequence). Trimming removed 10 bases at V and 10 bases at J, with 26 bases between. This CDR3 has 16 amino acids. The CDR3 is CATSTKSNLLSSPLHF. The CDR3 DNA reads TGTGCCACCTCCACGAAGAGTAATCTCCTTTCATCACCCCTCCACTTT.

This clonotype was observed a handful of times. J is TRBJ2-1 and V is TRBV27; TRBD1 is a possible D gene (6 bases). Germline-derived CDR1 and CDR2 are MNHEY and SMNVEV (reference sequence). The CDR3 has 13 amino acids. Deletions cut 7 bases from V and 4 bases from J, with 11 bases between. The CDR3 here is CASKEGGYNEQFF. For the CDR3, the DNA is TGTGCCAGCAAGGAAGGGGGATACAATGAGCAGTTCTTC.

J is TRBJ2-1 and V is TRBV27, with a tentative D call TRBD1 (5 bases). CDR1 MNHEY and CDR2 SMNVEV come from the germline V gene (reference sequence). Trimming pared 2 bases from V and 6 bases from J, leaving 8 bases between. The CDR3 length is 13 residues. DNA of the CDR3: TGTGCCAGCAGTTTACAACAGGCCAATGAGCAGTTCTTC. Translating gives CASSLQQANEQFF.

This clonotype showed up just a few times. The chain recombines TRBV6-2 or TRBV6-3 with TRBJ2-1; D not resolved. Trimming pared 7 bases from V and 8 bases from J, leaving 18 bases between. The CDR3 is made up of 14 amino acids. CDR1 MNHEY and CDR2 SVGEGT come from the germline V gene. CDR3: CASTTNRLGDEQFF. The DNA of the CDR3 is TGTGCCAGCACCACGAACCGACTTGGGGATGAGCAGTTCTTC.

This clonotype was counted between two and nine times. V and J are TRBV29-1 and TRBJ1-2; D possibly corresponds to TRBD1 (5 bases). This CDR3 is 13 amino acids long. The V gene lost 0 bases and the J gene lost 4 bases, with 9 bases spanning the gap. CDR1 is SQVTM and CDR2 is ANQGSEA in the germline V gene. The CDR3 sequence is CSVEEQVGYGYTF. CDR3 sequence (DNA): TGCAGCGTTGAAGAACAGGTTGGCTATGGCTACACCTTC.